One sample yielded the 18 T cell receptor beta chains listed below, sequenced in a study of T cell changes during pregnancy in multiple sclerosis. Clones were sequenced by immunoSEQ multiplex PCR, and TCRdb holds only the in-frame ones, with some missing. The sample shows tens of thousands of clones, about 91% of them seen only once. The sequencing here drew on peripheral blood, taken in the first trimester of pregnancy. These receptors all stem from a female donor with multiple sclerosis, enrolled in a pregnancy study.

This clone was seen a single time. The junction and the germline gene differ at one end; a read error may be behind it. The chain carries TRBV7-6 and TRBJ2-5, with a possible D match to TRBD1 (6 bases). CDR1 is SGHVS, CDR2 FNYEAQ, per germline. This CDR3 comprises 15 residues. CDR3 coding DNA: TGTGCCAGCCGGGATGGGGGCTCAAATGTTGAGACCCAGCACTTC. It codes for CASRDGGSNVETQHF.

The V gene is TRBV4-2, the J gene TRBJ1-2; D gene unclear. From germline, CDR1 is LGHNA and CDR2 YNFKEQ. The ends were cut back, 0 bases at V and 3 bases at J, with 11 bases in the middle. The CDR3 sequence is 15 residues long. CDR3 nucleotide sequence: TGTGCCAGCAGCCAAGAGAACCAGGAGGACTATGGCTACACCTTC. Translating it yields CASSQENQEDYGYTF.

This clone was picked up one time. The V gene is TRBV4-3, the J gene TRBJ2-2; D gene uncertain. Per germline, CDR1 LGHNA and CDR2 YSLEER. V lost 3 bases and J 2 bases, leaving 13 bases between the germline ends. The CDR3 runs 16 residues. The CDR3, as DNA: TGCGCCAGCAGCCAGAGGAGAGGATTTAACACCGGGGAGCTGTTTTTT. Residues: CASSQRRGFNTGELFF.

The chain uses TRBV10-3 and TRBJ1-6; maybe TRBD1 (5 bases). The CDR3 covers 12 residues. CDR1 and CDR2 from the germline V gene are ENHRY and SYGVKD. The ends were cut back, 7 bases at V and 7 bases at J, with 8 bases in the middle. In nucleotides, the CDR3 is TGTGCCATCACCGCAGGGAATTCACCCCTCCACTTT. Encoded protein: CAITAGNSPLHF.

The chain uses TRBV21-1 and TRBJ1-5; the table's D call, TRBD1, has no DNA check behind it. TRBV21-1 represents a pseudogene. This CDR3 contains 18 residues. CDR3 sequence reads: CASSLYRDRASYNQPQHF. Written as DNA, the CDR3 is TGTGCCAGCAGTTTATACCGGGACAGGGCATCCTACAATCAGCCCCAGCATTTT.

V usage is TRBV13 and J usage is TRBJ2-2; the match to TRBD1 covers 7 bases. Germline-derived CDR1 and CDR2 are PRHDT and FYEKMQ (reference sequence). Germline trimming cut 3 bases from V and 5 bases from J; bases unmatched to any gene: 15. The CDR3 length is 18 residues. CDR3 loop: CASSFRPLGTAFTGELFF. The CDR3 coding sequence is TGTGCCAGCAGCTTTCGGCCCCTAGGGACAGCATTTACCGGGGAGCTGTTTTTT.

The rearrangement uses TRBV27 and TRBJ2-1; possible D gene TRBD1, 6 bases. The CDR3 covers 15 residues. CDR1 and CDR2 from the germline V gene are MNHEY and SMNVEV (reference sequence). V was pared by 3 bases and J by 6 bases, with 15 bases between. CDR3 sequence: CASSFVGADINEQFF. The CDR3 DNA follows: TGTGCCAGCAGTTTTGTGGGGGCCGACATCAATGAGCAGTTCTTC.

This clone was recorded only once. This chain connects TRBV7-8 to TRBJ2-2; 8 bases match TRBD1. The V and J ends lost 4 bases and 4 bases, in that order; junction bases with no gene match: 8. Germline-derived CDR1 and CDR2 are SGHVS and FQNEAQ. This CDR3 is built from 16 residues. The CDR3 protein is CASSSSDRALTGELFF. The CDR3 coding sequence is TGTGCCAGCAGCTCCTCGGACAGGGCCCTCACCGGGGAGCTGTTTTTT. Filled out from reference TRBV7-8 and TRBJ2-2, the complete variable domain reads GAGVSQSPRYKVAKRGQDVALRCDPISGHVSLFWYQQALGQGPEFLTYFQNEAQLDKSGLPSDRFFAERPEGSVSTLKIQRTQQEDSAVYLCASSSSDRALTGELFFGEGSRLTVL.

The CDR3: CSVETGGTEAFF. CDR3 bases: TGCAGCGTGGAGACAGGGGGCACTGAAGCTTTCTTT. J is TRBJ1-1 and V is TRBV29-1, with 9 bases matching TRBD1. The J segment lost 4 bases and the V segment lost 6 bases, leaving 3 bases of the junction unmatched. The CDR3 runs 12 residues. Germline CDR1 is SQVTM and CDR2 is ANQGSEA.

This sequence joins TRBV29-1 and TRBJ2-1; TRBD2 matches 11 bases. The V gene's germline CDR1 is SQVTM and CDR2 ANQGSEA. The J segment lost 4 bases and the V segment lost 5 bases, leaving 7 bases of the junction unmatched. The CDR3 sequence is 15 residues long. CDR3 sequence (DNA): TGCAGCGTTCGTGGACTAGCGGGCCTTTACAATGAGCAGTTCTTC. It encodes CSVRGLAGLYNEQFF.

In the case of this clone: The junction differs from germline at one of its ends, possibly a read error. The V and J genes are TRBV7-7 and TRBJ1-1; weak D call: TRBD1 (5 bases). The germline gives CDR1 SSHAT, CDR2 FNYEAQ (reference sequence). This CDR3 spans 13 amino acids. CDR3 protein: CASSPSGLAEAFF. The CDR3 nucleotides are TGTGCTAGCAGCCCCTCAGGGCTCGCTGAAGCTTTCTTT.

The count of this clone is one. The genes are TRBV6-5 and TRBJ2-5; TRBD1 matches at 10 bases. The V and J ends lost 2 bases and 5 bases, in that order; junction bases with no gene match: 5. The CDR3 covers 15 residues. Germline CDR1 reads MNHEY; CDR2 reads SVGAGI. CDR3 bases: TGTGCCAGCAGTTACGGGACAGGGGCTCGGGAGACCCAGTACTTC. It yields the protein CASSYGTGARETQYF.

This clone was recorded only once. The rearrangement uses TRBV10-1 and TRBJ2-7, with TRBD2 matching 8 bases. The CDR3 is 16 residues long. Germline CDR1 and CDR2: WNHNN and SYGVQD (reference sequence). With V trimmed by 4 bases and J by 0 bases, 8 bases remained unmatched. This chain's CDR3 is CASSAPRGGSSYEQYF. CDR3 in DNA: TGCGCCAGCAGTGCCCCCCGGGGGGGATCCTCCTACGAGCAGTACTTC.

The chain links TRBV6-1 to TRBJ1-2; D is unresolved. V shed 7 bases and J shed 4 bases, with 13 bases lying between them. This CDR3 spans 13 amino acids. Germline CDR1 is MNHNS and CDR2 is SASEGT. CDR3 residues: CASIPPWAYGYTF. DNA for the CDR3: TGTGCCAGCATCCCACCCTGGGCCTATGGCTACACCTTC.

The chain combines TRBV28 with TRBJ2-7; 9 bases map to TRBD1. V lost 4 bases, J lost 3 bases, and 7 bases stayed unmatched. This CDR3 spans 15 amino acids. CDR1 is MDHEN, CDR2 SYDVKM, per germline. The CDR3 protein is CASSSLTGGGYEQYF. Here the CDR3 DNA reads TGTGCCAGCAGTTCCCTTACAGGGGGCGGCTACGAGCAGTACTTC.

V is TRBV10-3 and J is TRBJ2-5, with a tentative D call TRBD1 (6 bases). The CDR3 is 16 residues long. CDR1 is ENHRY, CDR2 SYGVKD, per germline. Trimming cost V 0 bases and J 0 bases, with 11 bases left between them. The CDR3 DNA sequence: TGTGCCATCAGTGAGTCGAACAGGGCCTACCAAGAGACCCAGTACTTC. Amino acids: CAISESNRAYQETQYF.

For the CDR3, the DNA is TGTGCCAGCAGCCAAACTTTCTATGGCTACACCTTC. Its protein product is CASSQTFYGYTF. The chain employs TRBV14 and TRBJ1-2; D gene unclear. The V and J ends lost 2 bases and 4 bases respectively, with 5 bases between them. The CDR3 length is 12 residues. Germline CDR1 SGHDN, CDR2 FVKESK.

The chain combines TRBV29-1 with TRBJ2-1; 11 nucleotides align to TRBD2. Germline lookup yields CDR1 SQVTM and CDR2 ANQGSEA. J was trimmed by 0 bases and V by 6 bases; bases with no gene match: 4. The CDR3 runs 15 residues. Here the CDR3 reads CSVELAGASYNEQFF. The CDR3 nucleotides read TGCAGCGTCGAACTAGCGGGGGCCTCCTACAATGAGCAGTTCTTC.